This is a list of T cell receptor beta chains from one sample in a study of blood T cell repertoires in COVID-19. Clones were read by immunoSEQ multiplex PCR, and TCRdb kept only the in-frame ones, dropping some. The table lists 68,000 or so clones, about 82% of them singletons. The sample taken for sequencing was peripheral blood. Every receptor here comes from a human donor in a cohort sampled during active COVID-19. CDR3s include the opening cysteine and the closing phenylalanine or tryptophan. The order of the fields is J gene, V gene, D gene, clone size, CDR3 protein, CDR3 DNA. A D gene is named only where the DNA matches it firmly. The size entry is marked missing in some rows and otherwise reads once, few, many or a size class.

j_gene: TRBJ2-1
v_gene: TRBV6-6
d_gene: .
abundance: few
CDR3aa: CASSSQIDEQFF
CDR3nt: TGTGCCAGCAGTTCCCAGATCGATGAGCAGTTCTTC

j_gene: TRBJ1-5
v_gene: TRBV5-6
d_gene: TRBD1
abundance: .
CDR3aa: CASSHRQGGYSNQPQHF
CDR3nt: TGTGCCAGCAGCCATCGACAGGGGGGATATAGCAATCAGCCCCAGCATTTT

j_gene: TRBJ2-7
v_gene: TRBV7-6
d_gene: TRBD2
abundance: .
CDR3aa: CASSLGSGGAGEQYF
CDR3nt: TGTGCCAGCAGCTTAGGTAGCGGGGGCGCGGGGGAGCAGTACTTC

j_gene: TRBJ2-3
v_gene: TRBV6-2/TRBV6-3
d_gene: TRBD2
abundance: .
CDR3aa: CASSLLGLAGNTDTQYF
CDR3nt: TGTGCCAGCAGTTTGCTGGGACTAGCGGGGAACACAGATACGCAGTATTTT

j_gene: TRBJ2-2
v_gene: TRBV2
d_gene: TRBD1
abundance: .
CDR3aa: CASRIQGTGELFF
CDR3nt: TGTGCCAGCAGAATACAGGGGACCGGGGAGCTGTTTTTT

j_gene: TRBJ1-1
v_gene: TRBV3-1/TRBV3-2
d_gene: .
abundance: .
CDR3aa: CASSQDLPQRGGEAFF
CDR3nt: TGTGCCAGCAGCCAAGATCTGCCACAAAGGGGGGGTGAAGCTTTCTTT

j_gene: TRBJ1-3
v_gene: TRBV12-3/TRBV12-4
d_gene: .
abundance: .
CDR3aa: CASGQSSGNTIYF
CDR3nt: TGTGCCAGCGGACAGAGCTCTGGAAACACCATATATTTT

j_gene: TRBJ1-1
v_gene: TRBV3-1/TRBV3-2
d_gene: TRBD1
abundance: .
CDR3aa: CASSPQGANTEAFF
CDR3nt: TGTGCCAGCAGCCCCCAGGGGGCTAACACTGAAGCTTTCTTT

j_gene: TRBJ1-4
v_gene: TRBV4-2
d_gene: .
abundance: .
CDR3aa: CASSQDLGRGVEKLFF
CDR3nt: TGTGCCAGCAGCCAAGATCTTGGGAGGGGAGTGGAAAAACTGTTTTTT

j_gene: TRBJ1-1
v_gene: TRBV12-3/TRBV12-4
d_gene: TRBD1
abundance: .
CDR3aa: CASSPRGPAEAFF
CDR3nt: TGTGCCAGCAGCCCGAGGGGGCCGGCTGAAGCTTTCTTT

j_gene: TRBJ2-7
v_gene: TRBV30
d_gene: TRBD1
abundance: .
CDR3aa: CAWSPGGSYEQYF
CDR3nt: TGTGCCTGGAGTCCAGGGGGTTCCTACGAGCAGTACTTC

j_gene: TRBJ1-5
v_gene: TRBV7-2
d_gene: TRBD1
abundance: .
CDR3aa: CASSSDRDQPQHF
CDR3nt: TGTGCCAGCAGCTCCGACAGGGACCAGCCCCAGCATTTT